This TCR beta chain was obtained from a study of radiotherapy plus CTLA-4 blockade in lung cancer. Here immunoSEQ multiplex PCR was the method, and the copy in TCRdb shows in-frame clones only, minus some. The sample includes over 75,000 clones, 83% seen only once; the top ten take roughly 0.84%. The CDR3 length is 14 residues. Trimming took off 7 bases at V and 4 bases at J, with 15 bases between the two ends. Germline V lookup: CDR1 SNHLY, CDR2 FYNNEI. The specimen comprised peripheral blood, sampled from a patient treated with radiotherapy plus ipilimumab. The sequence was obtained from a human donor with non-small cell lung cancer who had stable disease on radiotherapy plus ipilimumab. The chain recombines TRBV2 with TRBJ2-3, with D possibly TRBD1 on 5 matching bases. CDR3 loop: CASTRQRTADTQYF. In nucleotides, the CDR3 is TGTGCCAGCACCCGACAGCGTACAGCAGATACGCAGTATTTT.